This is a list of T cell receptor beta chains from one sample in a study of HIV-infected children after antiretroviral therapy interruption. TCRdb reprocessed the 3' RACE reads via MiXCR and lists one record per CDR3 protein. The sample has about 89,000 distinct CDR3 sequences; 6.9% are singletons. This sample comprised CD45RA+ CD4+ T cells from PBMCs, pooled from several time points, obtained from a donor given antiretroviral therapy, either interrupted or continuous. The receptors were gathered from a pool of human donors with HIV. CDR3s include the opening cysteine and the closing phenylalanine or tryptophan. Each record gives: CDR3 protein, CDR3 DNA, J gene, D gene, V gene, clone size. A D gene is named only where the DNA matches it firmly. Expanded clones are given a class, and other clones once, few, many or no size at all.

CASSPNGQGWNYGYTF,TGCGCCAGCAGCCCCAATGGACAGGGTTGGAACTATGGCTACACCTTC,TRBJ1-2,TRBD1,TRBV5-1,-
CASSASGRDYEQYF,TGTGCCAGCAGTGCTAGCGGGAGAGACTACGAGCAGTACTTC,TRBJ2-7,TRBD2,TRBV25-1,many
CASSLSADTQYF,TGTGCCAGCAGCTTGTCGGCAGATACGCAGTATTTT,TRBJ2-3,-,TRBV5-6,many
CSVVGQAYEQYF,TGCAGCGTTGTGGGACAGGCCTACGAGCAGTACTTC,TRBJ2-7,TRBD1,TRBV29-1,many
CASSLGAGGRYEQYF,TGCGCCAGCAGCTTGGGGGCAGGGGGTCGCTACGAGCAGTACTTC,TRBJ2-7,TRBD1,TRBV5-1,few
CAISVAEDGYTF,TGTGCCATCAGTGTCGCTGAGGATGGCTACACCTTC,TRBJ1-2,-,TRBV10-3,many
CASSQVREQYF,TGTGCCAGCAGCCAAGTACGGGAGCAGTACTTC,TRBJ2-7,-,TRBV3-1,many
CASSQEGTVNEKLFF,TGCGCCAGCAGCCAAGAGGGGACAGTAAATGAAAAACTGTTTTTT,TRBJ1-4,TRBD1,TRBV4-1,many
CASSPFHTAGVRGEQFF,TGCGCCAGCAGCCCATTCCATACAGCGGGGGTCAGGGGTGAGCAGTTCTTC,TRBJ2-1,TRBD2,TRBV5-1,many
CASSLPANSPLHF,TGTGCCAGCAGCTTACCTGCCAATTCACCCCTCCACTTT,TRBJ1-6,-,TRBV7-9,many
CSARFMLARDNEQFF,TGCAGTGCTAGATTTATGCTAGCGCGAGACAATGAGCAGTTCTTC,TRBJ2-1,-,TRBV20-1,-
CAISEQGDRTYEQYF,TGTGCCATCAGTGAGCAGGGAGACAGGACCTACGAGCAGTACTTC,TRBJ2-7,-,TRBV10-3,-
CASGFVRGSIYEQYF,TGTGCCAGCGGATTCGTCCGAGGGTCGATCTACGAGCAGTACTTC,TRBJ2-7,-,TRBV6-1,-
CSVEEGRGRSDTQYF,TGCAGCGTTGAGGAGGGCAGGGGGCGATCAGATACGCAGTATTTT,TRBJ2-3,TRBD1,TRBV29-1,many
CASTGLQTNEQFF,TGTGCCAGCACGGGACTCCAAACCAATGAGCAGTTCTTC,TRBJ2-1,-,TRBV6-4,-
CASSFSGQGAPGYTF,TGCGCCAGCAGCTTCTCGGGACAGGGGGCGCCTGGCTACACCTTC,TRBJ1-2,TRBD1,TRBV5-1,many
CASSLQLNTGELFF,TGTGCCAGCAGCTTACAGCTGAACACCGGGGAGCTGTTTTTT,TRBJ2-2,-,TRBV7-2,many
CASSNPRQGGNVNEQFF,TGTGCCAGCAGCAATCCAAGACAGGGGGGAAATGTGAATGAGCAGTTCTTC,TRBJ2-1,TRBD1,TRBV2,few
CSARGPGLGQPQHF,TGCAGTGCTAGGGGGCCCGGGCTTGGTCAGCCCCAGCATTTT,TRBJ1-5,-,TRBV20-1,many
CASSLVDFARTQYF,TGTGCCAGCAGCTTGGTCGACTTTGCAAGGACCCAGTACTTC,TRBJ2-5,-,TRBV7-2,many
CASSRKGAETQYF,TGTGCCAGTAGTAGGAAAGGGGCCGAGACCCAGTACTTC,TRBJ2-5,-,TRBV19,many
CASRLAGVTDTQYF,TGTGCCAGCAGGCTAGCGGGGGTTACAGATACGCAGTATTTT,TRBJ2-3,TRBD2,TRBV2,many
CASSQGGRTGINEQYF,TGTGCCAGCAGCCAAGGAGGCCGGACAGGGATAAACGAGCAGTACTTC,TRBJ2-7,TRBD1,TRBV3-1,many
CSASLGGGSNQPQHF,TGCAGTGCTAGCCTGGGAGGCGGGAGCAATCAGCCCCAGCATTTT,TRBJ1-5,-,TRBV20-1,many
CSAVSVSSYNEQFF,TGCAGTGCGGTTAGCGTGAGCTCCTACAATGAGCAGTTCTTC,TRBJ2-1,-,TRBV20-1,many
CSARGTGETQYF,TGCAGTGCTAGAGGGACGGGTGAGACCCAGTACTTC,TRBJ2-5,-,TRBV20-1,-